The entry that follows covers one T cell receptor beta chain sequence. Its specificity is not known. The germline V gene has CDR1 SGHTA and CDR2 FQGTGA. V lost 5 bases and J 0 bases, leaving 6 bases between the germline ends. This CDR3 is 13 amino acids long. These data come from a study of lymphopenia after photon versus proton radiotherapy. Broader study findings: Oligoclonal CD8+ Temra expansion after nadir drove photon patients' diversity drop.

Repertoires were generated with immunoSEQ multiplex PCR, while TCRdb's copy carries only in-frame clones and drops some. The table lists 20,000 to 25,000 clones, approximately 81% of them singletons. The sequencing here drew on peripheral blood, taken from a patient treated with photon-based radiotherapy. The chain couples TRBV7-3 to TRBJ2-3, with D possibly TRBD2 on 5 matching bases. This TCR was sampled from a man aged 55 to 70 with pancreatic cancer. CDR3 sequence (DNA): TGTGCCAGCAGCCGGGGAAGCACAGATACGCAGTATTTT. Amino acids: CASSRGSTDTQYF.